This is a list of T cell receptor beta chains from one sample in a study of T cell responses to AZD1222 COVID-19 vaccine. Here immunoSEQ multiplex PCR was the method, and the copy in TCRdb shows in-frame clones only, minus some. Of over 90,000 clones detected, more than 70% appear once; the ten largest clones hold 15% to 20%. This specimen consisted of peripheral blood, obtained on day 0 of AZD1222 vaccination. These receptors came from an adult in good health. Each CDR3 is given with its conserved first and last residue. Where a row states a size, it is once, few, many or the class of an expanded clone; other rows omit it.

v_call: TRBV24-1; clone_size: -; cdr3_aa: CATSDFGAEDRETQYF
v_call: TRBV27; clone_size: -; cdr3_aa: CASSAGVGYTF
v_call: TRBV27; clone_size: -; cdr3_aa: CASSPQMNTEAFF
v_call: TRBV11-3; clone_size: -; cdr3_aa: CASSPGTGSRSYNEQFF
v_call: TRBV6-5; clone_size: -; cdr3_aa: CASSQGGLQPQHF
v_call: TRBV14; clone_size: -; cdr3_aa: CASDRGRQFSKSGNTIYF
v_call: TRBV29-1; clone_size: -; cdr3_aa: CSSGLAVYNEQFF
v_call: TRBV15; clone_size: -; cdr3_aa: CATSAILDCYEQYF
v_call: TRBV6-2/TRBV6-3; clone_size: -; cdr3_aa: CASSQDGSQHF
v_call: TRBV12-5; clone_size: -; cdr3_aa: CASGFWPPNNEQFF
v_call: TRBV6-5; clone_size: -; cdr3_aa: CASTFEPWSGYTF
v_call: TRBV24-1; clone_size: -; cdr3_aa: CATSTPTGMNQETQYF
v_call: TRBV5-5; clone_size: once; cdr3_aa: CASSLADSNEQFF
v_call: TRBV7-9; clone_size: once; cdr3_aa: CASSPPPNEQFF
v_call: TRBV9; clone_size: -; cdr3_aa: CASSPHEGDEQFF
v_call: TRBV5-1; clone_size: -; cdr3_aa: CASSLESIPIGYTF
v_call: TRBV29-1; clone_size: once; cdr3_aa: CSVAVILMNTEAFF
v_call: TRBV19; clone_size: -; cdr3_aa: CASRKGSNQPQHF
v_call: TRBV6-5; clone_size: -; cdr3_aa: CAISSVYNSPLHF
v_call: TRBV28; clone_size: -; cdr3_aa: CASSPPGRLAGGTDTQYF
v_call: TRBV30; clone_size: -; cdr3_aa: CAWSVRKNTGELFF
v_call: TRBV29-1; clone_size: -; cdr3_aa: CSVAGGGTGELFF
v_call: TRBV19; clone_size: -; cdr3_aa: CATGRGLYEQYF
v_call: TRBV6-5; clone_size: -; cdr3_aa: CASSYSDRGLEKLFF
v_call: TRBV4-1; clone_size: -; cdr3_aa: CASSQGLAGFYEQFF
v_call: TRBV6-2/TRBV6-3; clone_size: -; cdr3_aa: CASSRTDSRNTEAFF
v_call: TRBV19; clone_size: -; cdr3_aa: CASREGAGETQYF
v_call: TRBV10-3; clone_size: few; cdr3_aa: CAIKGAGEETQYF
v_call: TRBV7-2; clone_size: few; cdr3_aa: CASSVTGEEGYGYTF
v_call: TRBV12-5; clone_size: once; cdr3_aa: CASGGTGVLDSGANVLTF
v_call: TRBV19; clone_size: -; cdr3_aa: CASRDSTDTQYF
v_call: TRBV5-1; clone_size: -; cdr3_aa: CASRPGTAVTQYF
v_call: TRBV18; clone_size: -; cdr3_aa: CASSPPTSGSTDTQYF
v_call: TRBV5-5; clone_size: -; cdr3_aa: CASSLRPPGTQYF
v_call: TRBV30; clone_size: -; cdr3_aa: CAWNKDRVEGKLFF
v_call: TRBV4-2; clone_size: once; cdr3_aa: CASSQGGTSPGNTIYF
v_call: TRBV19; clone_size: -; cdr3_aa: CASSHRTENQPQHF
v_call: TRBV4-1; clone_size: -; cdr3_aa: CASSQEPPQTNSPLHF
v_call: TRBV4-2; clone_size: few; cdr3_aa: CASSQNSNQPQHF
v_call: TRBV28; clone_size: few; cdr3_aa: CASSLWGTGAIGPQHF
v_call: TRBV5-1; clone_size: -; cdr3_aa: CASSLGPYQGDGYTF
v_call: TRBV5-5; clone_size: -; cdr3_aa: CASSILPGQVPINNTEAFF
v_call: TRBV5-1; clone_size: -; cdr3_aa: CASSLDGPSGTQYF
v_call: TRBV25-1; clone_size: once; cdr3_aa: CASSVSGGMETQYF
v_call: TRBV7-8; clone_size: -; cdr3_aa: CASSLGAGYGELFF
v_call: TRBV5-4; clone_size: -; cdr3_aa: CASSLENGKISPLHF
v_call: TRBV12-3/TRBV12-4; clone_size: -; cdr3_aa: CASGDRIQETQYF
v_call: TRBV2; clone_size: once; cdr3_aa: CASSIRDRGLSNQPQHF
v_call: TRBV24-1; clone_size: -; cdr3_aa: CATSDSISAREETQYF
v_call: TRBV7-9; clone_size: once; cdr3_aa: CASSSLAGVGDTQYF
v_call: TRBV28; clone_size: -; cdr3_aa: CASRLGQEKAFF
v_call: TRBV6-6; clone_size: -; cdr3_aa: CASGQGGTEAFF